This T cell receptor beta chain was recovered during a study of human T cells and chemical hapten exposure. Study-wide points: While controls formed fewer of them, expanded TCRs formed significantly more large CDR3 similarity clusters. There was alopecia in the donors, so their immune response may differ from that of healthy people.

Time point specified: patch test 1, 2 weeks after DPC sensitization. Documented treatment: therapeutic diphenylcyclopropenone sensitization with weekly scalp DPC. TCRdb passed the RACE reads through MiXCR, listing each CDR3 protein once. There are around 340,000 distinct CDR3 sequences in the sample; under 8% occur only once, and approximately 8% lies in the top ten. This clonotype has ten or more counts. Its specificity is unknown. This receptor was identified in a woman under 30 with alopecia areata. Some clones in this sample may be carry-over from other donors' samples. The material was whole blood, obtained in connection with sensitization to the hapten diphenylcyclopropenone (DPC).

The CDR3 protein is CASSQGRNNEKLFF. CDR3 coding DNA: TGTGCCAGCAGCCAAGGTCGGAATAATGAAAAACTGTTTTTT. The chain recombines TRBV3-1 with TRBJ1-4; D is undetermined. Per germline, CDR1 LGHDT and CDR2 YNNKEL (reference sequence). Trimming removed 1 base at V and 4 bases at J, with 7 bases between. The CDR3 has 14 residues. The full variable domain, in which reference TRBV3-1 and TRBJ1-4 provide the parts outside the CDR3, is DTAVSQTPKYLVTQMGNDKSIKCEQNLGHDTMYWYKQDSKKFLKIMFSYNNKELIINETVPNRFSPKSPDKAHLNLHINSLELGDSAVYFCASSQGRNNEKLFFGSGTQLSVL.